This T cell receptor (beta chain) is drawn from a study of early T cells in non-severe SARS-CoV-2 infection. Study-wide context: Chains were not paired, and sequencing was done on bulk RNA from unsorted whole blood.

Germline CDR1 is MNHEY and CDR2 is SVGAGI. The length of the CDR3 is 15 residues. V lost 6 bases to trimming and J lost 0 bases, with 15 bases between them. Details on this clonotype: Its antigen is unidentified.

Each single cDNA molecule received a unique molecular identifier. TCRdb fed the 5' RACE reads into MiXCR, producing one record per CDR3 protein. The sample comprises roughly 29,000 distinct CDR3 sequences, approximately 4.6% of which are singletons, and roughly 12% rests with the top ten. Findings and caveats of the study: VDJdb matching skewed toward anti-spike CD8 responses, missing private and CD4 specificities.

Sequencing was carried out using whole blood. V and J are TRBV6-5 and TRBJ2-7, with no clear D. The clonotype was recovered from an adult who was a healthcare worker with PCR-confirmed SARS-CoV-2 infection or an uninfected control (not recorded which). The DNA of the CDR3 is TGTGCCAGCAGGGCCGACTTCTCCACCTCCTACGAGCAGTACTTC. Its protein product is CASRADFSTSYEQYF.